This TCR beta chain was found in a study of T cells in Graves' hyperthyroidism and ophthalmopathy. With V trimmed by 10 bases and J by 8 bases, 8 bases remained unmatched. Germline V CDR1 and CDR2: MDHEN, SYDVKM. This CDR3 comprises 13 residues. Amplification targeted TCR beta CDR3 regions from RNA transcripts. Researchers ran a first-round RT-PCR on the TCR CDR3 using the HTBI primer set. TCRdb used MiXCR to reprocess the multiplex PCR reads, holding one entry per CDR3 protein. The data show hundreds of thousands of distinct CDR3 sequences, with roughly 15% seen just once and about 21% held by the top ten. This clonotype was detected ten times or more.

Sequencing was carried out using blood. The sequence came from a woman aged 55-69 years with Graves' ophthalmopathy. This sequence joins TRBV28 and TRBJ1-6; 7 bases map to TRBD1. The DNA of the CDR3 is TGTGCCATCTCGACAGGGAGGCATTCACCCCTCCACTTT. This sequence encodes CAISTGRHSPLHF.